The 27 T cell receptor beta chains listed next were all sequenced from one sample in a study of control samples from healthy donors and cancer patients. Repertoires were generated with immunoSEQ multiplex PCR, while TCRdb's copy carries only in-frame clones and drops some. This table holds about 110,000 clones, roughly 88% found once. Sequenced input: PBMCs. The receptor set was obtained from a woman aged 60-75 years with lung cancer.

The V gene is TRBV7-2, the J gene TRBJ1-6, with TRBD1 identical over 7 bases. Germline V gene sequence: CDR1 SGHTA, CDR2 FQGNSA. Losses at the gene ends were 3 bases for V and 1 base for J; bases not matched to a gene: 9. The CDR3 runs 18 residues. The CDR3 loop reads CASSLGAGGRSYNSPLHF. In nucleotides, the CDR3 is TGTGCCAGCAGCTTGGGGGCAGGGGGAAGGTCCTATAATTCACCCCTCCACTTT.

In its sample, this clone was seen a few times. V and J are TRBV24-1 and TRBJ2-2, with D hard to call. The germline gives CDR1 KGHDR, CDR2 SFDVKD. The CDR3 covers 13 residues. The ends were cut back, 8 bases at V and 1 base at J, with 7 bases in the middle. In DNA, the CDR3 is TGTGCCACCAAATCGGAGAACACCGGGGAGCTGTTTTTT. Encoded protein: CATKSENTGELFF.

This clone was seen once. V and J are TRBV18 and TRBJ1-3; possibly TRBD1 for D (6 bases). The CDR3 has 16 residues. CDR1 is KGHSH, CDR2 LQKENI, per germline. Trimming pared 3 bases from V and 2 bases from J, leaving 14 bases between. CDR3 sequence reads: CASSPATQGTGNTIYF. DNA for the CDR3: TGTGCCAGCTCACCTGCCACCCAGGGGACTGGAAACACCATATATTTT.

V gene TRBV5-1 combines with J gene TRBJ1-6, with D hard to call. CDR1 and CDR2 from the germline V gene are SGHRS and YFSETQ. The V end lost 1 base, the J end lost 2 bases, and 7 bases lay between the germline ends. The CDR3 has 15 amino acids. CDR3 residues: CASSLSGTYNSPLHF. In nucleotides, the CDR3 is TGCGCCAGCAGCTTGTCCGGAACCTATAATTCACCCCTCCACTTT.

This clone occurred a few times. This sequence joins TRBV24-1 and TRBJ1-1; the match to TRBD1 covers 7 bases. Germline-derived CDR1 and CDR2 are KGHDR and SFDVKD. Trimming cost V 4 bases and J 11 bases; bases outside gene matches: 6. The CDR3 spans 12 residues. CDR3 sequence: CATSDATGRAFF. In DNA, the CDR3 is TGTGCCACCAGTGACGCGACAGGGCGGGCTTTCTTT.

The chain links TRBV4-1 to TRBJ2-1; 13 nucleotides align to TRBD2. The CDR3 is 17 amino acids. From germline, CDR1 is MGHRA and CDR2 YSYEKL. Trimming removed 0 bases from V and 6 bases from J; junction bases left unmatched: 5. CDR3 sequence: CASSQERGTSGTNEQFF. Here the CDR3 DNA reads TGCGCCAGCAGCCAAGAGCGGGGGACTAGCGGGACCAATGAGCAGTTCTTC.

V is TRBV5-5 and J is TRBJ1-6; 7 bases map to TRBD1. Germline V gives CDR1 SGHKS, CDR2 YYEKEE (reference sequence). The CDR3 has 15 residues. Germline trimming cut 4 bases from V and 7 bases from J; bases unmatched to any gene: 8. The chain's CDR3 is CASSLQGGRNSPLHF. The CDR3 bases are TGTGCCAGCAGCCTGCAGGGGGGTAGAAATTCACCCCTCCACTTT.

The rearrangement joins TRBV7-2 to TRBJ1-4; D remains ambiguous. Germline V gene sequence: CDR1 SGHTA, CDR2 FQGNSA. The CDR3 length is 16 residues. Trimming took off 4 bases at V and 5 bases at J, with 17 bases between the two ends. The CDR3 protein is CASSSQPAGLNEKLFF. Here the CDR3 DNA reads TGTGCCAGCAGCTCTCAACCTGCGGGCCTAAATGAAAAACTGTTTTTT. Variable domain in full (rest from reference TRBV7-2 and TRBJ1-4): GAGVSQSPSNKVTEKGKDVELRCDPISGHTALYWYRQSLGQGLEFLIYFQGNSAPDKSGLPSDRFSAERTGGSVSTLTIQRTQQEDSAVYLCASSSQPAGLNEKLFFGSGTQLSVL.

This clone was found a few times. The V call is TRBV7-6, the J call TRBJ1-1; no firm D call. Trimming shortened V by 3 bases and J by 5 bases, and 10 bases separated the two germline ends. The CDR3 runs to 13 residues. From germline, CDR1 is SGHVS and CDR2 FNYEAQ. CDR3 residues: CASSLGLGTEAFF. The CDR3 DNA sequence: TGTGCCAGCAGCTTGGGGTTGGGTACTGAAGCTTTCTTT.

The rearrangement links TRBV12-3 or TRBV12-4 to TRBJ2-7; 10 positions match TRBD1. V gave up 6 bases and J gave up 6 bases; unmatched junction bases: 5. The CDR3 is made up of 13 amino acids. The CDR3 DNA sequence: TGTGCCAGCAGCCGAAGACAGGGGGCCGAGCAGTACTTC. Translating it yields CASSRRQGAEQYF.

This clone was counted a few times. The V and J genes are TRBV5-1 and TRBJ1-1, with 10 bases lining up with TRBD1. With V trimmed by 3 bases and J by 3 bases, 5 bases remained unmatched. Germline CDR1 reads SGHRS; CDR2 reads YFSETQ. The CDR3 is 15 residues long. The CDR3 loop is CASSSTGTGDTEAFF. CDR3 in DNA: TGCGCCAGCAGCTCGACCGGGACAGGGGACACTGAAGCTTTCTTT. Complete variable domain (other parts from reference TRBV5-1 and TRBJ1-1): KAGVTQTPRYLIKTRGQQVTLSCSPISGHRSVSWYQQTPGQGLQFLFEYFSETQRNKGNFPGRFSGRQFSNSRSEMNVSTLELGDSALYLCASSSTGTGDTEAFFGQGTRLTVV.

This clone was counted once. CDR3 amino acids: CASNPGGVTYEQYF. DNA of the CDR3: TGTGCCAGCAACCCAGGGGGCGTAACGTACGAGCAGTACTTC. The V gene is TRBV6-5, the J gene TRBJ2-7; 8 nucleotides agree with TRBD1. Germline V gene sequence: CDR1 MNHEY, CDR2 SVGAGI. The CDR3 runs 14 residues. Germline trimming cut 7 bases from V and 4 bases from J; bases unmatched to any gene: 9.

The chain combines TRBV2 with TRBJ1-1, with a weak D call TRBD1 (6 bases). The CDR3 is made up of 15 amino acids. V was trimmed by 0 bases and J by 4 bases, leaving 12 bases between them. The germline V gene encodes CDR1 SNHLY and CDR2 FYNNEI. This chain's CDR3 is CASSEARKGGTEAFF. The CDR3 nucleotides are TGTGCCAGCAGTGAAGCGAGAAAGGGGGGCACTGAAGCTTTCTTT. The full variable domain, completed using reference TRBV2 and TRBJ1-1, is EPEVTQTPSHQVTQMGQEVILRCVPISNHLYFYWYRQILGQKVEFLVSFYNNEISEKSEIFDDQFSVERPDGSNFTLKIRSTKLEDSAMYFCASSEARKGGTEAFFGQGTRLTVV.

The chain combines TRBV24-1 with TRBJ2-3, with TRBD2 matching over 8 bases. This CDR3 comprises 17 residues. Germline loops: CDR1 KGHDR, CDR2 SFDVKD. Unmatched junction bases numbered 16, after V lost 6 bases and J lost 6 bases. CDR3 in amino acids: CATSFNGLAQNPDTQYF. The CDR3 DNA reads as TGTGCCACCAGTTTCAATGGACTAGCTCAGAACCCTGATACGCAGTATTTT.

The J gene is TRBJ2-2, the V gene TRBV7-2; D is ambiguous. The CDR3 extends over 16 amino acids. V lost 4 bases and J lost 2, with 14 bases in between. Germline CDR1 SGHTA, CDR2 FQGNSA. In DNA form, the CDR3 reads TGTGCCAGCAGCTGGGCTAGTTCGGCAAACACCGGGGAGCTGTTTTTT. Its translation: CASSWASSANTGELFF.

The chain is built from TRBV19 and TRBJ2-7; TRBD2 agrees at 7 bases. The CDR3 sequence is 16 residues long. Germline-derived CDR1 and CDR2 are LNHDA and SQIVND (reference sequence). The V and J ends lost 2 bases and 2 bases, in that order; junction bases with no gene match: 9. CDR3 protein: CASSIMGGVFTYEQYF. As DNA, the CDR3 is TGTGCCAGTAGTATAATGGGGGGGGTCTTCACCTACGAGCAGTACTTC.

This clone was detected only a few times. V gene TRBV5-1 combines with J gene TRBJ2-7; TRBD2 aligns across 8 bases. Trimming cost V 6 bases and J 3 bases; bases outside gene matches: 8. Germline V gene sequence: CDR1 SGHRS, CDR2 YFSETQ. This CDR3 contains 14 residues. DNA of the CDR3: TGCGCCAGCAACCCGACTAGCGCATACTACGAGCAGTACTTC. This encodes CASNPTSAYYEQYF.

This rearrangement joins TRBV24-1 to TRBJ2-7, with D tentatively TRBD1 or TRBD2 (6 bases each). Germline CDR1 and CDR2: KGHDR and SFDVKD. V lost 6 bases and J 4 bases, leaving 12 bases between the germline ends. There are 13 residues in the CDR3. CDR3 in DNA: TGTGCCACCAGTACCCCGGGGGCTTACGAGCAGTACTTC. It encodes CATSTPGAYEQYF.

The chain joins TRBV10-3 to TRBJ2-5, with 10 nucleotides matching TRBD2. V trimming: 3 bases; J trimming: 3 bases; junction bases outside the gene matches: 13. Germline values: CDR1 ENHRY, CDR2 SYGVKD. This CDR3 is built from 18 residues. Here the CDR3 DNA reads TGTGCCATCAGTGATTTTAGAGCGGGGGGGTTCGGGGAAGAGACCCAGTACTTC. This translates into CAISDFRAGGFGEETQYF.

The V and J genes are TRBV18 and TRBJ2-2, with D hard to call. This CDR3 has 17 amino acids. V dropped 1 base and J dropped 4 bases, with 16 bases sitting between them. Germline CDR1 is KGHSH and CDR2 is LQKENI. CDR3 protein: CASSPRPGWELTGELFF. The CDR3 DNA reads TGTGCCAGCTCACCACGTCCCGGTTGGGAACTCACCGGGGAGCTGTTTTTT.

This rearrangement joins TRBV7-3 to TRBJ1-1; TRBD1 agrees at 7 bases. V gave up 0 bases and J gave up 4 bases; unmatched junction bases: 2. This CDR3 has 14 residues. The germline V gene has CDR1 SGHTA and CDR2 FQGTGA. The CDR3 DNA sequence: TGTGCCAGCAGCTTAACGCCAGGGGGCACTGAAGCTTTCTTT. It codes for CASSLTPGGTEAFF.

This rearrangement joins TRBV5-1 to TRBJ1-1, with 7 bases identical to TRBD1. J gave up 4 bases and V 0 bases, and 9 bases lay outside the gene matches. Germline V gene sequence: CDR1 SGHRS, CDR2 YFSETQ. The CDR3 runs to 16 residues. CDR3 bases: TGCGCCAGCAGCTTGGAACCCACAGGGGAGGGCACTGAAGCTTTCTTT. Amino acids: CASSLEPTGEGTEAFF.

The CDR3 sequence is CASSPSNRVVAFF. The CDR3 nucleotides read TGTGCCAGCAGTCCTTCGAACAGGGTGGTAGCTTTCTTT. V usage is TRBV28 and J usage is TRBJ1-1; possible D gene TRBD1, 6 bases. Between the trimmed V and J ends, which lost 5 bases and 10 bases, there was a span of 17 bases. Per the germline V gene, CDR1 is MDHEN and CDR2 is SYDVKM. This CDR3 contains 13 residues.

This chain links TRBV6-5 with TRBJ1-6; a possible D gene is TRBD1 (6 bases). The CDR3 covers 15 residues. V dropped 8 bases and J dropped 4 bases, with 15 bases sitting between them. Germline CDR1 and CDR2: MNHEY and SVGAGI. The CDR3 DNA is TGTGCCAGCCGGGCAAGGACAGTTTATAATTCACCCCTCCACTTT. Protein sequence: CASRARTVYNSPLHF.

The chain is built from TRBV5-6 and TRBJ1-4, with no clear D. Trimming took 1 base from V and 7 from J, leaving 11 bases between them. CDR1 is SGHDT and CDR2 is YYEEEE in the germline V gene. CDR3 length: 14 amino acids. CDR3 protein: CASSLFSAREKLFF. CDR3 DNA sequence: TGTGCCAGCAGCTTGTTCAGCGCGCGTGAAAAACTGTTTTTT.

V is TRBV30 and J is TRBJ2-2, with D tentatively TRBD1 (6 bases). The germline V gene has CDR1 GTSNPN and CDR2 SVGIG (reference sequence). This CDR3 has 15 amino acids. The V gene lost 3 bases and the J gene lost 2 bases, with 13 bases spanning the gap. Here the CDR3 reads CAWSPLGGNTGELFF. The DNA of the CDR3 is TGTGCCTGGAGCCCCCTAGGGGGTAACACCGGGGAGCTGTTTTTT.

The chain employs TRBV5-8 and TRBJ1-1; 8 bases align to TRBD1. In germline, CDR1 is SGHTS, CDR2 YDEGEE. The CDR3 totals 14 residues. V shed 5 bases, J shed 5 bases, and the junction held 8 bases outside the gene matches. The CDR3 loop is CASRRPDRDTEAFF. Here the CDR3 DNA reads TGTGCCAGCAGACGACCGGACAGGGATACTGAAGCTTTCTTT. Looking up the rest from reference TRBV5-8 and TRBJ1-1 gives the full variable domain: EAGVTQSPTHLIKTRGQQATLRCSPISGHTSVYWYQQALGLGLQFLLWYDEGEERNRGNFPPRFSGRQFPNYSSELNVNALELEDSALYLCASRRPDRDTEAFFGQGTRLTVV.